The T cell receptor beta chain described here comes from a study of OX40 agonist ivuxolimab in advanced cancers. Produced via immunoSEQ multiplex PCR; TCRdb's table is partial and in-frame only. Here the sample spans tens of thousands of clones, 65% to 85% being singletons. CDR1 and CDR2 from the germline V gene are LNHDA and SQIVND (reference sequence). This CDR3 contains 14 residues. V was pared by 3 bases and J by 4 bases, with 12 bases between. There are a few counts of this clone. This clonotype was sampled from an adult with an advanced solid tumor such as melanoma, head and neck, liver or kidney cancer. The rearrangement joins TRBV19 to TRBJ1-2; no definite D call. The input for sequencing was CD4+ or CD8+ T cells sorted from blood, taken in a trial of the OX40 agonist ivuxolimab. CDR3 loop: CASSIAANGYGYTF. The CDR3 coding sequence is TGTGCCAGTAGTATCGCAGCGAACGGCTATGGCTACACCTTC.